The 9 T cell receptor beta chains presented below share a single source sample, sequenced in a study of beta chain features in type 1 diabetes. Expressed TCRB transcripts were sequenced, since all the RNA that had been isolated was reverse transcribed. Sequenced by immunoSEQ multiplex PCR; TCRdb stores in-frame clones only, minus some. The sample contains about 900,000 clones, roughly 17% of which appear only once. The source material was naive CD4+ T cells from blood. The receptors derive from a woman under 30 in good health.

This chain links TRBV4-1 with TRBJ2-2; D gene uncertain. This CDR3 is 17 amino acids long. Germline CDR1 and CDR2: MGHRA and YSYEKL. The germline V and J ends were trimmed by 4 bases and 4 bases, with 19 bases remaining between them. CDR3 residues: CASSPQVVVSSTGELFF. CDR3 nucleotides: TGCGCCAGCAGCCCGCAAGTCGTTGTCTCCAGCACCGGGGAGCTGTTTTTT.

The J gene is TRBJ1-1, the V gene TRBV28, with no clear D. V lost 9 bases, J lost 4 bases, and 21 bases lay in between. This CDR3 is 15 amino acids long. CDR1 is MDHEN, CDR2 SYDVKM, per germline. The CDR3 loop reads CASEHGWGTGTEAFF. CDR3 DNA: TGTGCCAGTGAACATGGGTGGGGTACGGGCACTGAAGCTTTCTTT.

The chain carries TRBV10-2 and TRBJ2-7; tentative D call: TRBD2 (6 bases). The V end was cut by 4 bases, the J end by 4 bases, with 11 bases between. The CDR3 length is 13 residues. The germline V gene encodes CDR1 WSHSY and CDR2 SAAADI. CDR3 residues: CASSAGGAYEQYF. The DNA for the CDR3 is TGCGCCAGCAGTGCTGGCGGGGCTTACGAGCAGTACTTC.

The sample holds a few counts of this clone. The chain carries TRBV18 and TRBJ1-4, with D unresolved. The CDR3 length is 13 residues. The germline V gene encodes CDR1 KGHSH and CDR2 LQKENI. With 1 base removed from V and 7 bases from J, the gap between germline ends came to 7 bases. The CDR3 bases are TGTGCCAGCTCACCACACAGAGCTGAAAAACTGTTTTTT. This codes for CASSPHRAEKLFF.

A remark on this clone: The identical CDR3 is also encoded by other nucleotide sequences in the sample. This sequence joins TRBV5-1 and TRBJ2-1; D gene uncertain. Trimming shortened V by 8 bases and J by 2 bases, and 11 bases separated the two germline ends. The CDR3 runs 13 residues. Germline values: CDR1 SGHRS, CDR2 YFSETQ. CDR3 sequence (DNA): TGCGCCAGTTATACAGAGACCTACAATGAGCAGTTCTTC. Translation gives CASYTETYNEQFF.

The CDR3 is CASSYWGPGNTIYF. CDR3 in DNA: TGTGCCAGCAGTTATTGGGGGCCTGGAAACACCATATATTTT. This sequence joins TRBV6-5 and TRBJ1-3; the D gene is possibly TRBD1 (6 bases). V was cut by 3 bases and J by 2 bases, with 8 bases left in between. CDR1 MNHEY and CDR2 SVGAGI come from the germline V gene. The CDR3 totals 14 residues.

J is TRBJ2-1 and V is TRBV7-9, with 11 positions matching TRBD2. Unmatched junction bases numbered 13, after V lost 7 bases and J lost 5 bases. Germline assignment: CDR1 SEHNR and CDR2 FQNEAQ (reference sequence). The CDR3 is made up of 17 amino acids. CDR3 sequence (DNA): TGTGCCAGCAAGAGAACTAGCGGGAGCCACTCTCACAATGAGCAGTTCTTC. Protein sequence: CASKRTSGSHSHNEQFF.

This clone occurred a few times. V gene TRBV7-2 combines with J gene TRBJ2-2; 8 nucleotides agree with TRBD2. Looked up from germline, CDR1 is SGHTA and CDR2 is FQGNSA. This CDR3 has 15 amino acids. V lost 3 bases, J lost 2 bases, and 2 bases stayed unmatched. CDR3 residues: CASSFTSGNTGELFF. The CDR3 DNA is TGTGCCAGCAGCTTTACTAGCGGAAACACCGGGGAGCTGTTTTTT.

Only a few counts were recorded for this clone. The J gene is TRBJ2-1, the V gene TRBV5-1, with D perhaps matching TRBD1 (6 bases). The CDR3 has 14 residues. V was clipped by 3 bases and J by 7 bases, with 14 bases between them. The germline V gene has CDR1 SGHRS and CDR2 YFSETQ. The CDR3 DNA reads as TGCGCCAGCAGCTACAGACAGGTGGCAAATGAGCAGTTCTTC. Translating gives CASSYRQVANEQFF.